Described below is a single TCR beta chain sequence and its context. As processed by the authors: Amplification of reference gene primers provided the estimated nucleated cell counts. Using immunoSEQ multiplex PCR, the repertoire was profiled, and TCRdb retains in-frame clones only, with some absent. That table furnishes V, J and clone size, whereas the DNA furnished D and trimming. Counted here are fewer than 300,000 clones, approximately 81% occurring once; the ten biggest clones make up roughly 3.1%. V lost 8 bases to trimming and J lost 4 bases; unmatched junction nucleotides: 14. The CDR3 runs 16 residues. The V gene's germline CDR1 is SNHLY and CDR2 FYNNEI. This record comes from a study of blood T cell repertoires in COVID-19.

V gene TRBV2 combines with J gene TRBJ2-1; 7 positions agree with TRBD2. The receptor was derived from a woman aged 18-29 years with acute or convalescent COVID-19. Sequencing input: peripheral blood. The CDR3 nucleotides read TGTGCCAGCCCTACCCGGGGAGGGAGGCCTTACAATGAGCAGTTCTTC. Protein: CASPTRGGRPYNEQFF.